These 26 T cell receptor beta chains were sequenced from one sample in a study of early T cells in non-severe SARS-CoV-2 infection. TCRdb passed the 5' RACE reads through MiXCR, listing each CDR3 protein once. The table lists about 46,000 distinct CDR3 sequences, around 10% of them singletons, with around 5.3% in the top ten. The sample was whole blood, taken at baseline. The source of these receptors is an adult who was a healthcare worker with PCR-confirmed SARS-CoV-2 infection or an uninfected control (not recorded which).

This chain links TRBV7-9 with TRBJ2-3; D unresolved. The V gene's germline CDR1 is SEHNR and CDR2 FQNEAQ (reference sequence). Trimming pared 4 bases from V and 4 bases from J, leaving 12 bases between. This CDR3 region has 14 residues. The CDR3 sequence is CASSSTLGADTQYF. The CDR3 bases are TGTGCCAGCAGCTCGACCTTAGGAGCAGATACGCAGTATTTT.

This clonotype was seen a handful of times. The chain is built from TRBV20-1 and TRBJ2-7; no reliable D call. V was cut by 0 bases and J by 3 bases, with 12 bases left in between. CDR3 length equals 14 residues. Germline lookup yields CDR1 DFQATT and CDR2 SNEGSKA (reference sequence). The CDR3 DNA is TGCAGTGCTAGAGAAGGTACTTCGGGCTACGAGCAGTACTTC. This codes for CSAREGTSGYEQYF.

This clonotype was seen at least ten times. J is TRBJ1-2 and V is TRBV7-8; D gene ambiguous. Trimming cost V 5 bases and J 4 bases, with 11 bases left between them. This CDR3 region has 13 residues. The V gene's germline CDR1 is SGHVS and CDR2 FQNEAQ. The CDR3 loop is CASSPGPLYGYTF. The CDR3 nucleotides are TGTGCCAGCAGCCCAGGACCCCTCTATGGCTACACCTTC.

This clonotype appeared a few times. J is TRBJ2-7 and V is TRBV29-1; D could derive from TRBD1 or TRBD2 (6 bases each). Germline V gene sequence: CDR1 SQVTM, CDR2 ANQGSEA. V was shortened by 5 bases and J by 2 bases, with 19 bases between the two germline ends. The CDR3 totals 15 residues. In DNA form, the CDR3 reads TGCAGCGTTTCGGGGGCTGAGGGATTTGCCTACGAGCAGTACTTC. Translation gives CSVSGAEGFAYEQYF.

This clonotype was seen ten or more times. The chain is built from TRBV28 and TRBJ1-6; D gene unclear. V lost 6 bases and J 2 bases, leaving 5 bases between the germline ends. From germline, CDR1 is MDHEN and CDR2 SYDVKM. The CDR3 sequence is 13 residues long. The CDR3 here is CASRAPYNSPLHF. CDR3 in DNA: TGTGCCAGCAGGGCACCCTATAATTCACCCCTCCACTTT.

There are a few counts of this clonotype. The rearrangement joins TRBV6-1 to TRBJ1-5, with D perhaps matching TRBD1 (6 bases). The V and J ends lost 4 bases and 2 bases respectively, with 12 bases between them. The CDR3 is 15 amino acids. Looked up from germline, CDR1 is MNHNS and CDR2 is SASEGT. CDR3 DNA sequence: TGTGCCAGCAGTGCCCTGACAGGACGCAATCAGCCCCAGCATTTT. Amino acid sequence: CASSALTGRNQPQHF.

This clonotype was counted many times. The CDR3 DNA reads TGTGCCAGCAGCTTAGCCCGGGGACGAAACTACAATGAGCAGTTCTTC. It encodes CASSLARGRNYNEQFF. This chain joins TRBV7-6 and TRBJ2-1, with D possibly being TRBD1 or TRBD2 (5 bases each). Trimming cost V 0 bases and J 3 bases, with 12 bases left between them. CDR1 and CDR2 (germline): SGHVS, FNYEAQ. CDR3 size: 16 residues.

This clonotype occurred a few times. The J gene is TRBJ2-4, the V gene TRBV12-3 or TRBV12-4; D is unresolved. The CDR3 is 14 residues long. Trimming removed 6 bases from V and 5 bases from J, with 14 bases in between. CDR3 sequence (DNA): TGTGCCAGCAGCCATACCGATGGGCAAAACATTCAGTACTTC. Encoded protein: CASSHTDGQNIQYF.

The CDR3, as DNA: TGTGCCAGCAGTTTAGACGGGACCCAGTACTTC. Translation gives CASSLDGTQYF. The chain is built from TRBV27 and TRBJ2-5; no clear D. This CDR3 has 11 amino acids. From germline, CDR1 is MNHEY and CDR2 SMNVEV (reference sequence). Trimming stripped 2 bases from V and 7 bases from J, with 5 bases between.

This clonotype has a handful of counts. V gene TRBV24-1 combines with J gene TRBJ2-2; no clear D. The CDR3 runs 13 residues. Germline loops: CDR1 KGHDR, CDR2 SFDVKD. V gave up 0 bases and J gave up 9 bases, with 7 bases separating them. The CDR3 nucleotides read TGTGCCACCAGTGATTTGATGGGGAGGGAGCTGTTTTTT. This sequence encodes CATSDLMGRELFF.

CDR3 region: CASSSSGGRSSYNEQFF. The CDR3 DNA follows: TGTGCCAGCAGCTCCAGCGGGGGGCGCAGCTCCTACAATGAGCAGTTCTTC. This chain links TRBV5-4 with TRBJ2-1; 9 nucleotides match TRBD2. The J segment lost 0 bases and the V segment lost 3 bases, leaving 7 bases of the junction unmatched. Per germline, CDR1 SGHNT and CDR2 YYREEE (reference sequence). The CDR3 contains 17 residues.

This clonotype was counted many times. The chain is built from TRBV2 and TRBJ2-6; 7 bases are shared with TRBD1. Germline assignment: CDR1 SNHLY and CDR2 FYNNEI. This CDR3 has 15 residues. The V gene end was trimmed by 6 bases and the J gene end by 2 bases; junction bases not matched to a gene: 4. This CDR3 reads CASSPGGPGANVLTF. The DNA for the CDR3 is TGTGCCAGCAGCCCAGGGGGACCTGGGGCCAACGTCCTGACTTTC.

The genes are TRBV12-3 or TRBV12-4 and TRBJ2-5, with D possibly matching TRBD2 (5 bases). The CDR3 is 14 amino acids. V lost 5 bases, J lost 1 base, and 11 bases lay in between. CDR3 region: CASSIQDFQETQYF. In nucleotides, the CDR3 is TGTGCCAGCAGTATCCAGGACTTCCAAGAGACCCAGTACTTC.

This clonotype appeared many times. The rearrangement uses TRBV6-6 and TRBJ2-3; D gene uncertain. The CDR3 is 12 amino acids. Trimming shortened V by 8 bases and J by 4 bases, and 10 bases separated the two germline ends. CDR1 and CDR2 (germline): MNHNY, SVGAGI (reference sequence). DNA for the CDR3: TGTGCCAGCCGTGAACTTGCAGATACGCAGTATTTT. This gives the protein CASRELADTQYF.

This clonotype was seen many times. The CDR3 spells CASSLESGTYTEAFF. The CDR3 coding sequence is TGTGCCAGCAGCTTAGAATCAGGGACATACACTGAAGCTTTCTTT. This chain joins TRBV7-6 and TRBJ1-1, with D perhaps TRBD1 (6 bases). Per the germline V gene, CDR1 is SGHVS and CDR2 is FNYEAQ. V dropped 1 base and J dropped 3 bases, with 12 bases sitting between them. CDR3 size: 15 residues.

This clonotype occurred a few times. The rearrangement joins TRBV18 to TRBJ1-2; unclear D gene. Germline values: CDR1 KGHSH, CDR2 LQKENI. The CDR3 is made up of 14 amino acids. Between the trimmed V and J ends, which lost 0 bases and 3 bases, there was a span of 8 bases. For the CDR3, the DNA is TGTGCCAGCTCACCACCCGAGGTGGACTATGGCTACACCTTC. Its translation is CASSPPEVDYGYTF.

This clonotype has just a few counts. The genes are TRBV3-1 and TRBJ2-3; D ambiguous. In germline, CDR1 is LGHDT, CDR2 YNNKEL (reference sequence). Trimming took 1 base from V and 0 from J, leaving 5 bases between them. This CDR3 contains 14 residues. This CDR3 is CASSQGRSTDTQYF. The CDR3, as DNA: TGTGCCAGCAGCCAAGGACGGAGCACAGATACGCAGTATTTT.

The chain couples TRBV5-6 to TRBJ2-1; no clear D. The CDR3 is 13 amino acids. The V gene lost 1 base and the J gene lost 6 bases, with 8 bases spanning the gap. Looked up from germline, CDR1 is SGHDT and CDR2 is YYEEEE. CDR3 sequence reads: CASSLTRINEQFF. The CDR3 coding sequence is TGTGCCAGCAGCTTGACCCGGATCAATGAGCAGTTCTTC.

This clonotype was recorded a few times. The J gene is TRBJ2-3, the V gene TRBV11-2, with a tentative D call TRBD1 (5 bases). Germline V lookup: CDR1 SGHAT, CDR2 FQNNGV. Trimming removed 5 bases at V and 11 bases at J, with 17 bases between. The CDR3 sequence is 13 residues long. CDR3 nucleotide sequence: TGTGCCAGCAGCACAGACAGTAACACCTGGCAGTATTTT. It codes for CASSTDSNTWQYF.

This clonotype turned up a few times. The chain links TRBV19 to TRBJ2-7, with 11 bases matching TRBD2. Germline trimming cut 5 bases from V and 4 bases from J; bases unmatched to any gene: 7. The CDR3 has 15 amino acids. Germline CDR1 LNHDA, CDR2 SQIVND (reference sequence). CDR3 sequence (DNA): TGTGCCAGTAGTCGCACCGGGACTAGCGGTTACGAGCAGTACTTC. It specifies CASSRTGTSGYEQYF.

The genes are TRBV7-2 and TRBJ2-1; 7 bases fit TRBD1. The length of the CDR3 is 13 residues. The junction had 6 bases not matched to a gene; V was cut back by 5 bases and J by 8 bases. Germline values: CDR1 SGHTA, CDR2 FQGNSA. CDR3 sequence: CASSTAQGHEQFF. CDR3 sequence (DNA): TGTGCCAGCAGCACAGCACAGGGGCATGAGCAGTTCTTC.

The chain is built from TRBV25-1 and TRBJ1-1; D might be TRBD1 (5 bases). The CDR3 contains 14 residues. Germline V CDR1 and CDR2: MGHDK, SYGVNS. Trimming cost V 3 bases and J 0 bases, with 8 bases left between them. CDR3 in amino acids: CASSDRQLNTEAFF. The DNA for the CDR3 is TGTGCCAGCAGTGATCGACAGTTGAACACTGAAGCTTTCTTT.

The chain links TRBV10-1 to TRBJ2-4; 12 positions match TRBD2. Germline V CDR1 and CDR2: WNHNN, SYGVQD (reference sequence). V lost 0 bases to trimming and J lost 3 bases; unmatched junction nucleotides: 3. This CDR3 has 17 amino acids. CDR3 amino acids: CASSESLTSGGKNIQYF. The CDR3 coding sequence is TGCGCCAGCAGTGAGTCCCTGACTAGCGGGGGCAAAAACATTCAGTACTTC.

This rearrangement joins TRBV7-9 to TRBJ1-1; 8 bases match TRBD1. The V gene's germline CDR1 is SEHNR and CDR2 FQNEAQ (reference sequence). V gave up 5 bases and J gave up 3 bases; unmatched junction bases: 5. The CDR3 is made up of 14 amino acids. Here the CDR3 reads CASSEVQGDTEAFF. DNA of the CDR3: TGTGCCAGCAGCGAAGTACAGGGGGACACTGAAGCTTTCTTT.

This clonotype was counted only a few times. CDR3 in amino acids: CASSHLPPPTRGTGELFF. As DNA, the CDR3 is TGTGCCAGCAGCCACCTCCCCCCCCCGACGAGAGGCACCGGGGAGCTGTTTTTT. This chain joins TRBV7-9 and TRBJ2-2, with D uncertain. Germline V CDR1 and CDR2: SEHNR, FQNEAQ (reference sequence). V was trimmed by 5 bases and J by 4 bases, leaving 23 bases between them. This CDR3 comprises 18 residues.

This clonotype showed up many times. The chain employs TRBV7-9 and TRBJ1-2; the D is unclear. In germline, CDR1 is SEHNR, CDR2 FQNEAQ (reference sequence). V dropped 5 bases and J dropped 4 bases, with 14 bases sitting between them. This CDR3 region has 14 residues. CDR3 sequence (DNA): TGTGCCAGCAGCCCAAGCTGGAATATCTATGGCTACACCTTC. It specifies CASSPSWNIYGYTF. Together with reference TRBV7-9 and TRBJ1-2, the CDR3 gives the full variable domain: DTGVSQNPRHKITKRGQNVTFRCDPISEHNRLYWYRQTLGQGPEFLTYFQNEAQLEKSRLLSDRFSAERPKGSFSTLEIQRTEQGDSAMYLCASSPSWNIYGYTFGSGTRLTVV.